The source of this T cell receptor (beta chain) is a study of cytomegalovirus exposure and HLA in healthy donors. Study in general: The Caucasian-associated ancestry cluster contained about 80% of the 300 to 400 genotyped donors.

J gave up 3 bases and V 5 bases, and 3 bases lay outside the gene matches. Germline V gives CDR1 SNHLY, CDR2 FYNNEI. The CDR3 has 13 amino acids. PCR employed 60 Vbeta and 13 Jbeta primers. Method: immunoSEQ multiplex PCR; TCRdb's copy keeps in-frame clones and lacks some. The sample lists under 200,000 clones, roughly 80% occurring once. V and J are TRBV2 and TRBJ2-7, with 8 bases fitting TRBD1. This TCR came from a man in his forties or fifties in good health and CMV-seropositive. The material sequenced was PBMCs. CDR3 loop: CASSPGQVYEQYF. In DNA, the CDR3 is TGTGCCAGCAGTCCGGGACAGGTCTACGAGCAGTACTTC.